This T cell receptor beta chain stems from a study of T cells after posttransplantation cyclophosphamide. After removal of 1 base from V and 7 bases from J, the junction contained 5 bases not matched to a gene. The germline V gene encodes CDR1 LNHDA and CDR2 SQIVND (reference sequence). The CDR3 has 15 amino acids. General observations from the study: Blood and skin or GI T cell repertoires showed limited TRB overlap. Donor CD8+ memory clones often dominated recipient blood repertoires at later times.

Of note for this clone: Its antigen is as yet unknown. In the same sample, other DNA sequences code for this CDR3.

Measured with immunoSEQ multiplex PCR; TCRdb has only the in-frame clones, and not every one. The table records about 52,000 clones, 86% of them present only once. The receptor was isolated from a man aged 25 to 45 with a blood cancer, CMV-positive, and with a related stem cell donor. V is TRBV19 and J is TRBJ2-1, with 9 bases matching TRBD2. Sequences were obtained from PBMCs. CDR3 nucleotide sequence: TGTGCCAGTAGTATAGGCGGGAGGGCCGGGAATGAGCAGTTCTTC. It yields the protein CASSIGGRAGNEQFF. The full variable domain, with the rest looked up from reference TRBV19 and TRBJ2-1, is DGGITQSPKYLFRKEGQNVTLSCEQNLNHDAMYWYRQDPGQGLRLIYYSQIVNDFQKGDIAEGYSVSREKKESFPLTVTSAQKNPTAFYLCASSIGGRAGNEQFFGPGTRLTVL.